This TCR beta chain is drawn from a study of shared clonotypes between healthy human individuals. The length of the CDR3 is 15 residues. The V and J ends lost 5 bases and 8 bases, in that order; junction bases with no gene match: 11. The germline CDR1 and CDR2 sequences are LNHNV and YYDKDF (reference sequence). Every immunoSEQ plate was one replicate of a subset's evenly spread DNA. The table came from immunoSEQ multiplex PCR; TCRdb's copy has only in-frame clones and leaves some out. Among around 500,000 clones, 79% were seen once, and the ten largest hold approximately 12%. Donors were healthy HIV-negative adults without recent acute infections or vaccinations.

This receptor was obtained from a woman in her thirties or forties in good health. Some clones in this sample may be carry-over from other donors' samples. This chain joins TRBV15 and TRBJ1-4; 7 positions agree with TRBD1. Sequenced material: PBMCs. The chain's CDR3 is CATSGPTGEWEKLFF. The DNA of the CDR3 is TGTGCCACCAGCGGACCCACAGGGGAATGGGAAAAACTGTTTTTT. The complete variable domain, with remaining parts taken from reference TRBV15 and TRBJ1-4, reads DAMVIQNPRYQVTQFGKPVTLSCSQTLNHNVMYWYQQKSSQAPKLLFHYYDKDFNNEADTPDNFQSRRPNTSFCFLDIRSPGLGDTAMYLCATSGPTGEWEKLFFGSGTQLSVL.